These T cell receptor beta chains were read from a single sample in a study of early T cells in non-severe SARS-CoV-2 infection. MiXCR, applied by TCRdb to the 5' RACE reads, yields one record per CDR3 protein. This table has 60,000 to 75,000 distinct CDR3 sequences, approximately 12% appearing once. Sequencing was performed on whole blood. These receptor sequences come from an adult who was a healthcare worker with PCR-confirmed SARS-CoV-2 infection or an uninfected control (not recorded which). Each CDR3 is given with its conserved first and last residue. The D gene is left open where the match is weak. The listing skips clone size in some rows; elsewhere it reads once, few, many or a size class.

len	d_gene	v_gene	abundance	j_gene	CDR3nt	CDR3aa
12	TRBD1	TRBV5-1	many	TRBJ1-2	TGCGCCAGCAGCCAGACAGGGGATGGCTACACCTTC	CASSQTGDGYTF
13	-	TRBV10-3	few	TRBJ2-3	TGTGCCATCAGTGAGTCGGAGGCAGATACGCAGTATTTT	CAISESEADTQYF
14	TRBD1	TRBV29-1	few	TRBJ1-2	TGCAGCGTTATAGGACAGGGGGCCTACTATGGCTACACCTTC	CSVIGQGAYYGYTF
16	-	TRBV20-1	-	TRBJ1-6	TGCAGTGCTAGAGCAATGGCCGGGAAGGAATATTCACCCCTCCACTTT	CSARAMAGKEYSPLHF
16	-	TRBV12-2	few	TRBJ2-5	TGTGCAAGTCGCTTAGTTTCAGGGACAGACCAAGAGACCCAGTACTTC	CASRLVSGTDQETQYF
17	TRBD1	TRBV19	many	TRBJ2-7	TGTGCCAGCCGACCAGGGACAGGGGACGGAAGAGCGAACGAGCAGTACTTC	CASRPGTGDGRANEQYF
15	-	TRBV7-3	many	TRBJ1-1	TGTGCCAGCAGCCCCACCGGGACTTTCAACACTGAAGCTTTCTTT	CASSPTGTFNTEAFF
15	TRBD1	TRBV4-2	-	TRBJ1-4	TGTGCCAGCAGCCAGTCGACAGGGGCACGGGAAAACCTGTTTTTT	CASSQSTGARENLFF
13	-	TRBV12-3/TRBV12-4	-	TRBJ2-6	TGTGCCAGCAGTTTAAACAGGGCCAACGTCCTGACTTTC	CASSLNRANVLTF
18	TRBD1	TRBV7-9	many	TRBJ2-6	TGTGCCAGCGGGAGAAACCGGGACAGAATCTCTGGGGCCAACGTCCTGACTTTC	CASGRNRDRISGANVLTF
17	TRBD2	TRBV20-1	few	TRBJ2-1	TGCAGTGCTAGAGATACTAGCGGGAGTATCGCCTACAATGAGCAGTTCTTC	CSARDTSGSIAYNEQFF
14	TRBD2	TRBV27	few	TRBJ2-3	TGTGCCAGCAGTTACCGACTAGCAGCAGATACGCAGTATTTT	CASSYRLAADTQYF
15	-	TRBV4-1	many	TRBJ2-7	TGCGCCAGCAGCCAAGGGTTTTCAGTCTCCTACGAGCAGTACTTC	CASSQGFSVSYEQYF
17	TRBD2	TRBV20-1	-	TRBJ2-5	TGCAGTGCTAGAGTACGTGTGAAGCGGGAGCGACAAGAGACCCAGTACTTC	CSARVRVKRERQETQYF
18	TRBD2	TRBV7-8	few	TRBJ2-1	TGTGCCAGCAGCCTTGGACTAGCGGGGGGTTCCACCTACAATGAGCAGTTCTTC	CASSLGLAGGSTYNEQFF
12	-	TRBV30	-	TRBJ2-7	TGTGCCTGGAGTGTACCCCCTTACGAGCAGTACTTC	CAWSVPPYEQYF
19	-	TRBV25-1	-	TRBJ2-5	TGTGCCAGCAGTGAATTTGATGGGGCAGGGATGGACGTACAAGAGACCCAGTACTTC	CASSEFDGAGMDVQETQYF
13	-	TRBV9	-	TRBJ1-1	TGTGCCAGCAGCGAGGGGGACAACACTGAAGCTTTCTTT	CASSEGDNTEAFF
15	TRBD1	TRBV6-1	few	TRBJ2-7	TGTGCCAGCGCACCCCCGGGACAGGATTGGAACGAGCAGTACTTC	CASAPPGQDWNEQYF
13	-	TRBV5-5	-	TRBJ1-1	TGTGCCAGCAGCTTTGCCCTAAACACTGAAGCTTTCTTT	CASSFALNTEAFF
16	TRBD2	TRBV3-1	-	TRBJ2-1	TGTGCCAGCAGCCAAGATGGGGTTGGCGGGAGGAATGAGCAGTTCTTC	CASSQDGVGGRNEQFF
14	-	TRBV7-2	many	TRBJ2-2	TGTGCCAGCAGCCGCAGGGTACTGACCGGGGAGCTGTTTTTT	CASSRRVLTGELFF
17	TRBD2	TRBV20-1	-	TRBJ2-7	TGCAGTGCCCTGACTTGGACTAGCGGGAGGGCTTCCTACGAGCAGTACTTC	CSALTWTSGRASYEQYF
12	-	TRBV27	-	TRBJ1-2	TGTGCCACAAGCGGCCCTAACTATGGCTACACCTTC	CATSGPNYGYTF
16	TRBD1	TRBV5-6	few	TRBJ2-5	TGTGCCAGCAGCTGGGCAGGGACAGGGGGCATAGAGACCCAGTACTTC	CASSWAGTGGIETQYF
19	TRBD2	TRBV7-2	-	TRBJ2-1	TGTGCCAGCAGCTTCTTGACTAGCGGGGGGGGCCTCCCCTACAATGAGCAGTTCTTC	CASSFLTSGGGLPYNEQFF
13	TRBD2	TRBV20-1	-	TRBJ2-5	TGCAGTGCTGGACTAGCGGGGGGTGAGACCCAGTACTTC	CSAGLAGGETQYF
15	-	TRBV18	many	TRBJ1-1	TGTGCCAGCTCACCACCCGGAGGGGGGGTTACTGAAGCTTTCTTT	CASSPPGGGVTEAFF
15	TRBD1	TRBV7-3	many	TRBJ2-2	TGTGCCAGCAGCCTTCGGGCAGGGGGCGGCGGGGAGCTGTTTTTT	CASSLRAGGGGELFF
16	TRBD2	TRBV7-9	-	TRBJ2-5	TGTGCCAGCAGCTTAGGACCTAGCGGGAGTAGAGAGACCCAGTACTTC	CASSLGPSGSRETQYF
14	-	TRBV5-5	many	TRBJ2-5	TGTGCCAGCAGTTACTGGACAGATGAAGAGACCCAGTACTTC	CASSYWTDEETQYF
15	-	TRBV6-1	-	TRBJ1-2	TGTGCCAGCAGTCCTTATGTGGGGGAAAACTATGGCTACACCTTC	CASSPYVGENYGYTF
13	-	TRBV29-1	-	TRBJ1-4	TGCAAGCCCGGGGGGGCGTTTTTCGAAAAACTGTTTTTT	CKPGGAFFEKLFF
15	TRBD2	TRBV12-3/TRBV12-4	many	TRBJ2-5	TGTGCCAGCAGTTTGATAGCGGGGTACCAAGAGACCCAGTACTTC	CASSLIAGYQETQYF
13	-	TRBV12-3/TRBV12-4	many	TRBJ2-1	TGTGCCAGCAGTTTAGGAGTCATCAATGAGCAGTTCTTC	CASSLGVINEQFF
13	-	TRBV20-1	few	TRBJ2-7	TGCAGTGCTAGAGGTAGCGACGACTACGAGCAGTACTTC	CSARGSDDYEQYF
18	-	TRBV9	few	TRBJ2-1	TGTGCCAGCAGCGTAGCCGCGGACGTCTCAGGGGAATTGTATGAGCAGTTCTTC	CASSVAADVSGELYEQFF
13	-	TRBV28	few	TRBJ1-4	TGTGCCAGCAGTTCACGGGCAGGTCCAAAACTGTTTTTT	CASSSRAGPKLFF
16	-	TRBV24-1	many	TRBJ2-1	TGTGCCACCAGTGATTTGCAGGGAGGCCTTCCCAATGAGCAGTTCTTC	CATSDLQGGLPNEQFF
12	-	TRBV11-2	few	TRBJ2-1	TGTGCCAGCAGCGGTGGGGCCGATGAGCAGTTCTTC	CASSGGADEQFF
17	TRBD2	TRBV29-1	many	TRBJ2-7	TGCAGCGTCCTCAACAGGGAAACTAGCGGGATCTCCTACGAGCAGTACTTC	CSVLNRETSGISYEQYF
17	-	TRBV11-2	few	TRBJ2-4	TGTGCCAGCAGTTTAGGGATGATGAGGGGGACCAAAAACATTCAGTACTTC	CASSLGMMRGTKNIQYF
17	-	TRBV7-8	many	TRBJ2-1	TGTGCCAGCAGCTTAGCGCGGGATACGAGCTCCTACAATGAGCAGTTCTTC	CASSLARDTSSYNEQFF
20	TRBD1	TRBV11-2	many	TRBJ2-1	TGTGCCAGCAGCTCGAGGCGGGACAGGGGGCCCTCCCCCTCCTACAATGAGCAGTTCTTC	CASSSRRDRGPSPSYNEQFF
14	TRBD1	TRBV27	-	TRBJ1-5	TGTGCCAGCAGTGAACAGGGGATCAATCAGCCCCAGCATTTT	CASSEQGINQPQHF
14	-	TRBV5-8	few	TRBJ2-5	TGTGCCAGCAGCTCCACAGGGCCCCAAGAGACCCAGTACTTC	CASSSTGPQETQYF
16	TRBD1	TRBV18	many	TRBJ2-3	TGTGCCAGCTCACCGCCAGGGGGAACCCAACATCGTACGCAGTATTTT	CASSPPGGTQHRTQYF
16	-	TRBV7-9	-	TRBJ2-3	TGTGCCAGCAGCTCGTACACAGGGCCTTCAACAGACACGCAGTATTTT	CASSSYTGPSTDTQYF
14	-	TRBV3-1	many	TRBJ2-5	TGTGCCAGCAGCCAACTAGCACTTCAAGAGACCCAGTACTTC	CASSQLALQETQYF
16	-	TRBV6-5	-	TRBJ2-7	TGTGCCAGCAGTTACAAGTCAGTGGGCGGGGCCTACGAGCAGTACTTC	CASSYKSVGGAYEQYF
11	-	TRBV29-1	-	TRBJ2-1	TGCAGCGGCGGGGACGGCTACGAGCAGTTCTTC	CSGGDGYEQFF
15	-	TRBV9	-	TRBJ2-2	TGTGCCAGCAGCGTAGAGCCAGGGCGAACCGGGGAGCTGTTTTTT	CASSVEPGRTGELFF
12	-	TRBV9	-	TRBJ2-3	TGTGCCAGCAGCGTAGTGACGGATACGCAGTATTTT	CASSVVTDTQYF
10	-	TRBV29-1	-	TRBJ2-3	TGCAGCGTTGGCGTTGATACGCAGTATTTT	CSVGVDTQYF